Each of the 9 T cell receptor beta chains below was sequenced from the same sample in a study of T cell responses to AZD1222 COVID-19 vaccine. Sequencing used immunoSEQ multiplex PCR; TCRdb keeps in-frame clones, though not all of them. The table has under 200,000 clones, 88% seen once. Specimen: peripheral blood, collected 28 days after the second AZD1222 dose. These receptors were taken from an adult who received the AZD1222 COVID-19 vaccine.

This clone was picked up one time. The chain carries TRBV7-2 and TRBJ2-7; 7 bases align to TRBD1. There are 15 residues in the CDR3. V was clipped by 2 bases and J by 3 bases; unmatched bases: 7. Germline lookup yields CDR1 SGHTA and CDR2 FQGNSA. The CDR3 loop is CASSLTGVEGYEQYF. The DNA for the CDR3 is TGTGCCAGCAGCTTAACAGGGGTTGAGGGCTACGAGCAGTACTTC. The entire variable domain, with the rest obtained from reference TRBV7-2 and TRBJ2-7, is as follows: GAGVSQSPSNKVTEKGKDVELRCDPISGHTALYWYRQSLGQGLEFLIYFQGNSAPDKSGLPSDRFSAERTGGSVSTLTIQRTQQEDSAVYLCASSLTGVEGYEQYFGPGTRLTVT.

The chain uses TRBV6-5 and TRBJ2-3; TRBD2 is a possible D gene (6 bases). There are 16 residues in the CDR3. Per germline, CDR1 MNHEY and CDR2 SVGAGI. The V end lost 4 bases, the J end lost 2 bases, and 16 bases lay between the germline ends. The chain's CDR3 is CASSLLSGGDTDTQYF. The CDR3 nucleotides read TGTGCCAGCAGTTTGCTGAGCGGAGGGGACACAGATACGCAGTATTTT.

This rearrangement joins TRBV7-2 to TRBJ2-2; 9 nucleotides agree with TRBD2. CDR3 length: 16 residues. Germline V gene lookup returns CDR1 SGHTA and CDR2 FQGNSA. The V gene end was trimmed by 1 base and the J gene end by 3 bases; junction bases not matched to a gene: 3. The CDR3 sequence is CASSLGLAADTGELFF. Here the CDR3 DNA reads TGTGCCAGCAGCTTAGGACTAGCGGCCGACACCGGGGAGCTGTTTTTT.

CDR3 in DNA: TGTGCCACCAGTATCGGGACGTCCCAGTTCTTC. Its protein is CATSIGTSQFF. V and J are TRBV24-1 and TRBJ2-1, with D perhaps being TRBD1 or TRBD2 (5 bases each). Germline V CDR1 and CDR2: KGHDR, SFDVKD. The CDR3 is 11 residues long. The V end lost 6 bases, the J end lost 13 bases, and 12 bases lay between the germline ends.

The chain has TRBV28 and TRBJ2-1; 13 bases are a match to TRBD2. Per germline, CDR1 MDHEN and CDR2 SYDVKM. V lost 3 bases and J lost 5; bases outside the gene matches: 4. This CDR3 has 16 residues. In nucleotides, the CDR3 is TGTGCCAGCAGTTTTGTCGGGACTAGCGGGAACAATGAGCAGTTCTTC. Protein sequence: CASSFVGTSGNNEQFF. The full variable domain, in which reference TRBV28 and TRBJ2-1 provide the parts outside the CDR3, is DVKVTQSSRYLVKRTGEKVFLECVQDMDHENMFWYRQDPGLGLRLIYFSYDVKMKEKGDIPEGYSVSREKKERFSLILESASTNQTSMYLCASSFVGTSGNNEQFFGPGTRLTVL.

The V call is TRBV7-3, the J call TRBJ1-2, with D possibly TRBD1 on 5 matching bases. The CDR3 runs 15 residues. Germline V gene lookup returns CDR1 SGHTA and CDR2 FQGTGA. Deletions cut 4 bases from V and 7 bases from J, with 19 bases between. DNA for the CDR3: TGTGCCAGCAGCTCCGCCGGGACGCCGAAGAGTGGCTACACCTTC. Encoded protein: CASSSAGTPKSGYTF.

V is TRBV7-6 and J is TRBJ2-7, with D perhaps matching TRBD1 (5 bases). The CDR3 has 13 amino acids. Germline loops: CDR1 SGHVS, CDR2 FNYEAQ. The V gene lost 1 base and the J gene lost 7 bases, with 11 bases spanning the gap. CDR3 in amino acids: CASSLGGSVEQYF. The CDR3 DNA reads as TGTGCCAGCAGCTTAGGGGGCTCGGTTGAGCAGTACTTC.

This sequence joins TRBV6-5 and TRBJ2-7; 10 bases match TRBD2. This CDR3 contains 15 residues. Germline assignment: CDR1 MNHEY and CDR2 SVGAGI. V was pared by 0 bases and J by 4 bases, with 3 bases of the junction left unmatched. The CDR3: CASSYSLSGGYEQYF. The CDR3 nucleotides read TGTGCCAGCAGTTACTCGCTTAGCGGGGGGTACGAGCAGTACTTC.

The rearrangement joins TRBV2 to TRBJ1-1; perhaps TRBD1 as D (6 bases). The CDR3 runs 12 residues. Per germline, CDR1 SNHLY and CDR2 FYNNEI. Trimming took 5 bases from V and 5 from J, leaving 9 bases between them. CDR3 nucleotide sequence: TGTGCCAGCAGTAGGGGGGGGACTGAAGCTTTCTTT. Translated: CASSRGGTEAFF.